This T cell receptor (beta chain) was captured in a study of CD8+ T cells in alopecia areata. About the study: Administration of oral tofacitinib to treated patients was at 5 to 10 mg twice daily.

Study results and limitations: Clonality was higher in lesional than normal scalp, especially in alopecia totalis/universalis. TCRs were shared less clearly across patients than in mice, possibly for HLA-related reasons. Resident alphabeta T-cell populations of normal skin are likewise subject to sequencing in scalp samples.

RNA was extracted and reverse transcribed into cDNA as the sequencing template. TCRdb's table, derived via immunoSEQ multiplex PCR, lists solely in-frame clones and lacks some. The sample consists of about 12,000 clones, approximately 53% of them appearing once. Obtained from alopecia areata patients were lesional scalp punch biopsies along with peripheral blood. The ends lost 6 bases at V and 5 bases at J; junction bases unmatched: 11. Germline V CDR1 and CDR2: MDHEN, SYDVKM. The CDR3 length is 15 residues. Comments on this clone: Its antigen is as yet unknown.

Sequenced: skin. The receptor's source is a human donor with alopecia areata. The rearrangement uses TRBV28 and TRBJ2-3; TRBD2 aligns across 7 bases. CDR3 amino acids: CASSARGSVVDTQYF. Written as DNA, the CDR3 is TGTGCCAGCAGCGCTCGCGGGAGTGTCGTAGATACGCAGTATTTT.